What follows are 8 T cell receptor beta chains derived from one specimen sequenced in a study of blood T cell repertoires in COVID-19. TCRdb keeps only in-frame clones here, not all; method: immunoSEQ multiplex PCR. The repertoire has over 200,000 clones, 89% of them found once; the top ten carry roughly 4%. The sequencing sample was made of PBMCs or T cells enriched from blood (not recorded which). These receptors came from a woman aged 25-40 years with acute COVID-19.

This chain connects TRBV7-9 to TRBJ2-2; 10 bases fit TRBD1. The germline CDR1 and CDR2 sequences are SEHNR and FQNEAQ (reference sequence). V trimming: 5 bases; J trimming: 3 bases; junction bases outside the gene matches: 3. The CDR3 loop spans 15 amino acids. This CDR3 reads CASSPGTGDTGELFF. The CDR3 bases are TGTGCCAGCAGCCCGGGGACAGGGGACACCGGGGAGCTGTTTTTT.

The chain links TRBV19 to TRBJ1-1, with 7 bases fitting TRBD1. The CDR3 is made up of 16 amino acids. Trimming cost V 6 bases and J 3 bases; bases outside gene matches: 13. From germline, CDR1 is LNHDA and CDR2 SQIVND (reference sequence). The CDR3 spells CASSPLGQARDTEAFF. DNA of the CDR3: TGTGCCAGTAGCCCTCTCGGACAGGCGCGGGACACTGAAGCTTTCTTT.

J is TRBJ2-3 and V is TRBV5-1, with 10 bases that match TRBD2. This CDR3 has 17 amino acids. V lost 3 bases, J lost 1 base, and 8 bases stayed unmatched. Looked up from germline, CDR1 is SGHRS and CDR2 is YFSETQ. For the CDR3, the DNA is TGCGCCAGCAGCTGGGGTGGGCTAGCGGGGGGCACAGATACGCAGTATTTT. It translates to CASSWGGLAGGTDTQYF. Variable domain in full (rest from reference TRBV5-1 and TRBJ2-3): KAGVTQTPRYLIKTRGQQVTLSCSPISGHRSVSWYQQTPGQGLQFLFEYFSETQRNKGNFPGRFSGRQFSNSRSEMNVSTLELGDSALYLCASSWGGLAGGTDTQYFGPGTRLTVL.

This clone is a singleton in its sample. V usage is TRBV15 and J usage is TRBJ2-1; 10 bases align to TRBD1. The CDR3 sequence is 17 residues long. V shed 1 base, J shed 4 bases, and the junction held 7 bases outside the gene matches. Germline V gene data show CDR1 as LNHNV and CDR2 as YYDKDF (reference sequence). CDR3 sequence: CATSRAVGQGEYNEQFF. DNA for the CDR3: TGTGCCACCAGCAGAGCGGTAGGACAGGGGGAATACAATGAGCAGTTCTTC.

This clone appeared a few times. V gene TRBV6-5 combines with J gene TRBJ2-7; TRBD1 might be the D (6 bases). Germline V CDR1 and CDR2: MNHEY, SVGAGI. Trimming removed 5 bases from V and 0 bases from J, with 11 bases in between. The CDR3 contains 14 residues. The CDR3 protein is CASSRTVTSYEQYF. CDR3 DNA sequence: TGTGCCAGCAGTCGGACAGTTACCTCCTACGAGCAGTACTTC.

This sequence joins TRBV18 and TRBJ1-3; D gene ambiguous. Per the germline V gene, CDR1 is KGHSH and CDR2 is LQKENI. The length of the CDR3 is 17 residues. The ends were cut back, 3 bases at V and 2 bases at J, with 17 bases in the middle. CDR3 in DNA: TGTGCCAGCTCACCCCAGAGTGAGGGAAAGACTGGAAACACCATATATTTT. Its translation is CASSPQSEGKTGNTIYF.

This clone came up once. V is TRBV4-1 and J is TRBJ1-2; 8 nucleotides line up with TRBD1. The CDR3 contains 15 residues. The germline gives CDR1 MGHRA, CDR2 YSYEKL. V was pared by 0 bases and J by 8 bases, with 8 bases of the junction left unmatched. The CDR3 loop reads CASSQDQGANVGYTF. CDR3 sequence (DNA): TGCGCCAGCAGCCAAGATCAGGGGGCGAATGTCGGCTACACCTTC.

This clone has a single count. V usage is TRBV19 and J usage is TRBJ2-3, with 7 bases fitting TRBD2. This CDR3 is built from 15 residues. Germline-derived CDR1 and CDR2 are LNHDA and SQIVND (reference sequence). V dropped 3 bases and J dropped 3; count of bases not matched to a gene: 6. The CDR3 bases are TGTGCCAGTAGTATGGGAGGGCTAGGGACAGATACGCAGTATTTT. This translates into CASSMGGLGTDTQYF. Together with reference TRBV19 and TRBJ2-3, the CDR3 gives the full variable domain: DGGITQSPKYLFRKEGQNVTLSCEQNLNHDAMYWYRQDPGQGLRLIYYSQIVNDFQKGDIAEGYSVSREKKESFPLTVTSAQKNPTAFYLCASSMGGLGTDTQYFGPGTRLTVL.